The 2 T cell receptor beta chains below come from one sample, sequenced in a study of CXCR3-negative and CXCR3-positive naive CD8 T cells. Study findings and constraints: Comparison of naive cells showed more hydrophobic TRB CDR3s in CXCR3-positive than in CXCR3-negative naive cells.

Their specific antigens are unknown. TRB cDNA was prepared as libraries by UMI-labeled 5' RACE. TCRdb reprocessed the 5' RACE reads and stores each CDR3 protein as one record, lacking DNA. The sample spans under 70,000 distinct CDR3 sequences; the ten largest clones claim about 4.9%. Input material: naive CXCR3+ CD8+ T cells from blood. Subset reported: CD45RO-CCR7+CD27+CD95- naive CD8+ T cells expressing CXCR3 (TNR3+). All receptors derive from a human donor in good health. Some clones in this sample may be carry-over from other donors' samples.

V is TRBV29-1 and J is TRBJ2-5; checking the TCRdb D call of TRBD1 is not possible without DNA. The CDR3 covers 13 residues. The germline CDR1 and CDR2 sequences are SQVTM and ANQGSEA. The CDR3 sequence is CSGWLGGQETQYF.

The chain is built from TRBV29-1 and TRBJ2-1; there is no DNA to check the TCRdb D call of TRBD2. This CDR3 comprises 15 residues. The germline gives CDR1 SQVTM, CDR2 ANQGSEA. The CDR3 loop reads CSASSGGAGPNEQFF.